The rows below give T cell receptor beta chains drawn from one sample of a study of PD-1 blockade in classical Hodgkin lymphoma. Sequencing used immunoSEQ multiplex PCR; TCRdb keeps in-frame clones, though not all of them. This table holds 24,000 or so clones, roughly 75% found once. The material was peripheral blood mononuclear cells (PBMCs), obtained before the second cycle of nivolumab. The receptor set was obtained from a human donor with classical Hodgkin lymphoma. CDR3s include the opening cysteine and the closing phenylalanine or tryptophan. The order of the fields is J gene, V gene, clone size, D gene, CDR3 length, CDR3 protein, CDR3 DNA. The D gene is left open where the match is weak. Some rows have no size entry. The others give once, few or many, or a class for an expanded clone.

TRBJ2-1 TRBV18 - TRBD2 16 CASSPGGGTSYNEQFF TGTGCCAGCTCACCCGGGGGGGGAACCTCCTACAATGAGCAGTTCTTC
TRBJ2-7 TRBV7-2 - - 15 CASSSKGATPYEQYF TGTGCCAGCAGCTCCAAAGGGGCTACCCCCTACGAGCAGTACTTC
TRBJ2-5 TRBV2 - - 11 CASSIEETQYF TGTGCCAGCAGTATTGAGGAGACCCAGTACTTC
TRBJ1-5 TRBV27 - TRBD1 18 CASSPTPNRSGGQQPQHF TGTGCCAGCAGTCCCACGCCCAATCGGAGCGGGGGACAGCAGCCCCAGCATTTT
TRBJ2-1 TRBV4-3 once - 13 CASSPDLYNEQFF TGCGCCAGCAGCCCCGACCTGTACAATGAGCAGTTCTTC
TRBJ1-2 TRBV4-3 - - 17 CASSQVAGSTGFSGYTF TGCGCCAGCAGCCAAGTTGCTGGATCAACAGGGTTTTCGGGCTACACCTTC
TRBJ2-2 TRBV19 medium-sized TRBD2 17 CASSIEASGVGAGELFF TGTGCCAGTAGTATAGAGGCTAGCGGGGTCGGGGCCGGGGAGCTGTTTTTT
TRBJ1-5 TRBV19 - - 13 CASSPVSNQPQHF TGTGCCAGTAGTCCAGTTAGCAATCAGCCCCAGCATTTT
TRBJ1-5 TRBV2 - - 17 CASSEPGGLGSNQPQHF TGTGCCAGCAGTGAACCTGGGGGGCTGGGGAGCAATCAGCCCCAGCATTTT
TRBJ2-3 TRBV6-6 - - 14 CASSYSSSTDTQYF TGTGCCAGCAGTTACTCTTCTAGCACAGATACGCAGTATTTT
TRBJ2-2 TRBV7-2 - TRBD2 17 CASSLSGRYANTGELFF TGTGCCAGCAGCTTAAGCGGGAGGTACGCGAACACCGGGGAGCTGTTTTTT
TRBJ2-2 TRBV10-3 few - 12 CAISREAGELFF TGTGCCATCAGTCGGGAAGCCGGGGAGCTGTTTTTT
TRBJ1-5 TRBV2 - - 15 CASSIPSGYNQPQHF TGTGCCAGCTCTATACCCTCAGGTTACAATCAGCCCCAGCATTTT
TRBJ2-7 TRBV27 - - 14 CASSRRSTVNEQYF TGTGCCAGCAGCCGTCGCTCCACGGTAAACGAGCAGTACTTC
TRBJ2-5 TRBV2 - - 12 CASNQGKETQYF TGTGCCAGCAATCAAGGGAAAGAGACCCAGTACTTC
TRBJ2-1 TRBV6-5 once - 15 CASSWGRSSYNEQFF TGTGCCAGCAGTTGGGGGAGGAGCTCCTACAATGAGCAGTTCTTC
TRBJ2-1 TRBV12-5 few TRBD2 20 CASGLIVSVLAGSSYNEQFF TGTGCTAGTGGTTTGATAGTCTCAGTGCTAGCGGGAAGTTCCTACAATGAGCAGTTCTTC
TRBJ1-3 TRBV28 - TRBD1 17 CASSLYRTGGSGNTIYF TGTGCCAGCAGTTTATATCGGACAGGGGGCTCTGGAAACACCATATATTTT
TRBJ2-3 TRBV19 - TRBD1 15 CASSIGDSSTDTQYF TGTGCCAGTAGTATCGGGGACAGCAGCACAGATACGCAGTATTTT
TRBJ1-2 TRBV5-4 - - 13 CASSLDPAYGYTF TGTGCCAGCAGCTTGGACCCAGCGTATGGCTACACCTTC
TRBJ2-7 TRBV2 - - 15 CASSPRQVLSYEQYF TGTGCCAGCAGCCCCCGACAGGTTTTATCCTACGAGCAGTACTTC
TRBJ1-2 TRBV5-8 - TRBD1 16 CASSPGQGVANYGYTF TGTGCCAGCAGCCCCGGACAGGGGGTCGCTAACTATGGCTACACCTTC
TRBJ2-3 TRBV19 medium-sized TRBD2 17 CASSIIPGLEITDTQYF TGTGCCAGTAGTATCATACCGGGACTAGAAATCACAGATACGCAGTATTTT
TRBJ2-1 TRBV9 - TRBD2 16 CASSVEGGRAVDEQFF TGTGCCAGCAGCGTAGAGGGCGGGAGGGCCGTAGATGAGCAGTTCTTC
TRBJ1-4 TRBV2 - TRBD1 16 CASSGPAQGAGEKLFF TGTGCCAGCAGTGGCCCTGCGCAGGGGGCAGGGGAAAAACTGTTTTTT
TRBJ2-5 TRBV11-2 - - 14 CASSPRGSQETQYF TGTGCCAGCAGCCCTAGGGGGTCGCAAGAGACCCAGTACTTC
TRBJ1-2 TRBV2 - - 14 CASSEGSANYGYTF TGTGCCAGCAGTGAAGGGTCAGCTAACTATGGCTACACCTTC